This T cell receptor (beta chain) was captured by sequencing in a study of T-cell reconstitution after alpha-beta-depleted transplantation in children. The study's findings and limits: At one year after transplant, newly produced T cells mostly accounted for T-cell counts and diversity. In patients about two months after transplant, alpha-beta T cells reportedly arose from several hundred expanded graft clones.

Worth noting for this clonotype: Antigen: not known.

Preparation of the TCRbeta library used unique molecular identifiers. Using its own MiXCR run on the PCR reads, TCRdb lists one record per CDR3 protein. This sample has over 450,000 distinct CDR3 sequences, with 10% found just once. This TCR derives from a child aged 2 to 15 with inherited bone marrow failure, due to receive a stem cell transplant. The sequenced sample was PBMCs, obtained before TCRalphabeta/CD19-depleted stem cell transplant.

CDR3 in amino acids: CATSRVGREGTFF. CDR3 nucleotide sequence: TGTGCCACCAGCAGAGTAGGGCGGGAGGGGACGTTTTTT. The J gene is TRBJ2-2, the V gene TRBV15; TRBD2 matches 9 bases. This CDR3 comprises 13 residues. V lost 1 base to trimming and J lost 16 bases; unmatched junction nucleotides: 7. CDR1 LNHNV and CDR2 YYDKDF come from the germline V gene (reference sequence).